Listed below are T cell receptor beta chains from one sample, sequenced in a study of T cells in Graves' hyperthyroidism and ophthalmopathy. TCRdb re-called the multiplex PCR reads with MiXCR, one entry per CDR3 protein. The sample consists of some 210,000 distinct CDR3 sequences, 17% of them appearing once. Sequenced: blood. These receptors originate from a man between 45 and 60 years old with Graves' hyperthyroidism. Each CDR3 is given with its conserved first and last residue. A D gene is named only where the DNA matches it firmly. Not all rows give a size; the values are once, few, many and, for expanded clones, a class.

>TRBV28|few|14|TRBD1|TRBJ2-2
CATPGQGYTGELFF
TGTGCCACCCCGGGACAGGGGTACACCGGGGAGCTGTTTTTT
>TRBV6-1|few|15|TRBD1|TRBJ2-5
CASSEFWGQGETQYF
TGTGCCAGCAGTGAGTTTTGGGGACAGGGGGAGACCCAGTACTTC
>TRBV27|many|15|.|TRBJ2-7
CASSLSIVLPYEQYF
TGTGCCAGCAGTTTATCCATCGTGTTACCCTACGAGCAGTACTTC
>TRBV9|.|14|.|TRBJ2-3
CASSVGQLSDTQYF
TGTGCCAGCAGCGTAGGCCAGCTCTCAGATACGCAGTATTTT
>TRBV6-1|.|15|TRBD2|TRBJ2-1
CASSPGLAGVVEQFF
TGTGCCAGCAGTCCGGGACTAGCGGGAGTGGTTGAGCAGTTCTTC
>TRBV19|.|15|TRBD1|TRBJ1-5
CASRGQGRGLQPQHF
TGTGCCAGTAGGGGACAGGGAAGGGGTTTGCAGCCCCAGCATTTT
>TRBV11-2|many|17|.|TRBJ2-4
CASSSPRGGLAKNIQYF
TGTGCCAGCAGCTCCCCTAGGGGGGGACTAGCCAAAAACATTCAGTACTTC
>TRBV12-3/TRBV12-4|.|14|TRBD1|TRBJ2-7
CASSLETGGYEQYF
TGTGCCAGCAGTTTAGAGACAGGGGGTTACGAGCAGTACTTC
>TRBV27|large|15|TRBD2|TRBJ2-7
CASSLVAGYPGEQYF
TGTGCCAGCAGTTTAGTAGCGGGCTACCCTGGAGAGCAGTACTTC
>TRBV6-1|many|15|TRBD2|TRBJ2-5
CASSPSGRAWETQYF
TGTGCCAGCAGCCCTAGCGGGAGGGCCTGGGAGACCCAGTACTTC
>TRBV5-5|.|15|TRBD1|TRBJ2-1
CASSFRDRLYSEQFF
TGTGCCAGCAGCTTTCGGGACAGGCTGTACAGTGAGCAGTTCTTC